The clone carrying this TCR beta chain was observed a handful of times. What it recognizes is unknown. Sequencing was performed with immunoSEQ multiplex PCR; in TCRdb, only in-frame clones are kept and a portion is missing. The data contain under 150,000 clones, roughly 92% of them singletons. This sample is drawn from a study of T cell responses to AZD1222 COVID-19 vaccine. Study-wide results and caveats: White British donors predominated, females outnumbered males, and clonal diversity was possibly underestimated.

From germline, CDR1 is SGHDT and CDR2 YYEEEE. V shed 4 bases, J shed 1 base, and the junction held 9 bases outside the gene matches. The CDR3 spans 16 residues. The sequences come from peripheral blood, collected 28 days after the second AZD1222 dose. The chain combines TRBV5-6 with TRBJ1-1; TRBD1 matches at 8 bases. This sequence originates from an adult who received the AZD1222 COVID-19 vaccine. The CDR3 here is CASSVDRGGRNTEAFF. Here the CDR3 DNA reads TGTGCCAGCAGCGTTGACAGGGGCGGCAGGAACACTGAAGCTTTCTTT.